One sample yielded the 3 T cell receptor beta chains listed below, sequenced in a study of T cells in Graves' hyperthyroidism and ophthalmopathy. TCR beta CDR3 regions were amplified from RNA transcripts. Using the HTBI primer set, a first-round RT-PCR was run on the TCR CDR3. TCRdb reprocessed the multiplex PCR reads via MiXCR and lists one record per CDR3 protein. The table lists over 500,000 distinct CDR3 sequences, 46% of them singletons. The sequencing input was peripheral blood or thyroid tissue (not recorded which). The receptors shown here come from an adult woman with Graves' disease, either hyperthyroidism or ophthalmopathy (not recorded which).

This chain uses TRBV10-3 with TRBJ2-7; a weak D match, TRBD1 (5 bases). The V gene lost 2 bases and the J gene lost 3 bases, with 8 bases spanning the gap. Germline V gives CDR1 ENHRY, CDR2 SYGVKD. The CDR3 loop spans 13 amino acids. The CDR3 sequence is CAISEVGDYEQYF. CDR3 DNA sequence: TGTGCCATCAGTGAGGTAGGGGACTACGAGCAGTACTTC.

This clonotype came up a few times. This may be a read error, as it is one base from a much larger clone. The chain uses TRBV10-3 and TRBJ1-1, with D possibly matching TRBD1 (5 bases). The V gene lost 2 bases and the J gene lost 3 bases, with 7 bases spanning the gap. The CDR3 is 13 amino acids. Germline V lookup: CDR1 ENHRY, CDR2 SYGVKD. The DNA for the CDR3 is TGTGCCATCAGTGAGGTGGGGGACACTGAAGCTTTCTTT. Translating it yields CAISEVGDTEAFF.

This clonotype showed up just a few times. The chain is built from TRBV15 and TRBJ2-7, with D possibly matching TRBD2 (5 bases). This CDR3 region has 12 residues. Trimming removed 3 bases from V and 4 bases from J, with 7 bases in between. Per germline, CDR1 LNHNV and CDR2 YYDKDF (reference sequence). The CDR3 DNA reads as TGTGCCACCAGCAGTGGAGGATACGAGCAGTACTTC. Residues: CATSSGGYEQYF.